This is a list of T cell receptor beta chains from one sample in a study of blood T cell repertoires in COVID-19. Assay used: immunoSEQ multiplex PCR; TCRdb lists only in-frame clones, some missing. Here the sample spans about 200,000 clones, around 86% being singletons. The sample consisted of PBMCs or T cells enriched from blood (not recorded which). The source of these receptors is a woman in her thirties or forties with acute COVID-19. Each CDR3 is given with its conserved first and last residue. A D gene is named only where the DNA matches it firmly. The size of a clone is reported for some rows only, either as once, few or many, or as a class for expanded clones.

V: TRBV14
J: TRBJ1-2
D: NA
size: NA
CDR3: CASSAQGTGGYTF
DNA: TGTGCCAGCAGCGCGCAGGGGACCGGTGGCTACACCTTC

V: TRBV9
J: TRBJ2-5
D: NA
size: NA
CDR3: CASSVVERYQETQYF
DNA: TGTGCCAGCAGCGTAGTTGAGCGGTACCAAGAGACCCAGTACTTC

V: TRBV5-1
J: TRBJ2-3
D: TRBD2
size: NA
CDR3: CASSLGVAGGYERTDTQYF
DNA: TGCGCCAGCAGCTTGGGGGTCGCGGGAGGGTACGAGCGCACAGATACGCAGTATTTT

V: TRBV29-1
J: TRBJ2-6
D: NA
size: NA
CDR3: CSVVGQWGANVLTF
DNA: TGCAGCGTTGTCGGACAGTGGGGGGCCAACGTCCTGACTTTC

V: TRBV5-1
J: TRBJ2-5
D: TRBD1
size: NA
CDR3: CASSSALRGPGETQYF
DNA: TGCGCCAGCAGCTCCGCCCTCAGGGGGCCGGGAGAGACCCAGTACTTC

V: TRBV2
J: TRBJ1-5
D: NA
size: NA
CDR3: CASKAGGQPQHF
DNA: TGTGCCAGCAAGGCGGGGGGTCAGCCCCAGCATTTT

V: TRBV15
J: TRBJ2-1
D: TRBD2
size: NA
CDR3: CATSRDQAGESPYNEQFF
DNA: TGTGCCACCAGCAGAGATCAAGCGGGAGAATCCCCCTACAATGAGCAGTTCTTC

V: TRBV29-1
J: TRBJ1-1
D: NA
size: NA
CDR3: CSVAEAEAFF
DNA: TGCAGCGTTGCGGAGGCTGAAGCTTTCTTT

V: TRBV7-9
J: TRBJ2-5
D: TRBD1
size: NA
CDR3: CASSLLPGGILETQYF
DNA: TGTGCCAGCAGCTTACTCCCAGGGGGCATTTTGGAGACCCAGTACTTC

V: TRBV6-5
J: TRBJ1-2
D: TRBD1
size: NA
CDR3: CASSYSWTGGNYGYTF
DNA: TGTGCCAGCAGTTACTCGTGGACAGGAGGGAACTATGGCTACACCTTC

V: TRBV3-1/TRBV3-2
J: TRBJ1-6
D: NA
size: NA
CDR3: CASSPEGTSYNSPLHF
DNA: TGTGCCAGCAGCCCAGAGGGGACATCCTATAATTCACCCCTCCACTTT

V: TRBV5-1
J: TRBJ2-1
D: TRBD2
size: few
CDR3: CASTPSGMYEQFF
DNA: TGCGCCAGCACACCTAGCGGGATGTATGAGCAGTTCTTC

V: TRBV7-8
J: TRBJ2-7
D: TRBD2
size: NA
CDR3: CASSSLGTSGRDEQYF
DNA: TGTGCCAGCAGCTCCCTAGGGACTAGCGGGAGGGACGAGCAGTACTTC

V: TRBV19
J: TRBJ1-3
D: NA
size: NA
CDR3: CASSIGSSGNTIYF
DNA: TGTGCCAGTAGTATCGGTTCCTCTGGAAACACCATATATTTT

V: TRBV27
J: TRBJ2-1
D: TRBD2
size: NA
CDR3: CASSSPTSGRAGAYNEQFF
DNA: TGTGCCAGCAGTTCCCCGACTAGCGGGAGGGCCGGAGCTTACAATGAGCAGTTCTTC

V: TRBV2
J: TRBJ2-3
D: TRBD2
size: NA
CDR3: CASSEGRERADTQYF
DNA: TGTGCCAGCAGTGAAGGGCGGGAGAGGGCAGATACGCAGTATTTT

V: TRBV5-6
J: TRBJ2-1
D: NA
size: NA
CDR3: CASTTVLALGRNEQFF
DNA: TGTGCCAGCACCACAGTTTTGGCCCTGGGTCGGAATGAGCAGTTCTTC

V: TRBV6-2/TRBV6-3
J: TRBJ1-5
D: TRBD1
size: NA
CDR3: CASSPGQSNQPQHF
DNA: TGTGCCAGCAGCCCGGGACAGTCCAATCAGCCCCAGCATTTT

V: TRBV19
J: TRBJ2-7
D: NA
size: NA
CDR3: CASSSPSAYEQYF
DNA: TGTGCCAGTAGTTCCCCTAGCGCATACGAGCAGTACTTC

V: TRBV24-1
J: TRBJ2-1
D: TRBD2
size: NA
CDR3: CATSEYTSGRTNEQFF
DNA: TGTGCCACCAGTGAGTACACTAGCGGGAGGACCAATGAGCAGTTCTTC

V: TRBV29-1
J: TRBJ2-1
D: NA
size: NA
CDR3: CSVQGLSSYNEQFF
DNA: TGCAGCGTGCAGGGGCTCAGCTCCTACAATGAGCAGTTCTTC

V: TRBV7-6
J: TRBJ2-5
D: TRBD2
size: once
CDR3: CASSSATSGRGGEETQYF
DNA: TGTGCCAGCAGCTCCGCTACTAGCGGGAGGGGCGGAGAAGAGACCCAGTACTTC

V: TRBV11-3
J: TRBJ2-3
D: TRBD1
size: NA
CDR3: CASSWTGGRQSFRTQYF
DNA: TGTGCCAGCAGTTGGACAGGGGGGCGCCAGAGTTTCAGAACGCAGTATTTT

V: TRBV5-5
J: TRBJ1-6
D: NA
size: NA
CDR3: CASSLGHEVFSPLHF
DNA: TGTGCCAGCAGCTTGGGGCACGAGGTTTTTTCACCCCTCCACTTT

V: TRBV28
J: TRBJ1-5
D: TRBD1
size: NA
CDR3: CASSLGGQGGQPQHF
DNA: TGTGCCAGCAGTTTAGGGGGACAGGGAGGTCAGCCCCAGCATTTT

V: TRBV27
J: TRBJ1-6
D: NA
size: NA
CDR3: CASSLGAAVSSYNSPLHF
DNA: TGTGCCAGCAGTTTAGGGGCAGCAGTCAGCTCCTATAATTCACCCCTCCACTTT

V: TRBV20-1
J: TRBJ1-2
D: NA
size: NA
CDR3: CSAHWGRGYTF
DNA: TGCAGTGCCCATTGGGGGCGAGGCTACACCTTC

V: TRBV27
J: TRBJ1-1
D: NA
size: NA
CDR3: CASSLERNTEAFF
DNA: TGTGCCAGCAGTTTGGAGAGGAACACTGAAGCTTTCTTT

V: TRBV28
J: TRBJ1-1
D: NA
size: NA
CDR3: CASSSTGNTEAFF
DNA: TGTGCCAGCAGCTCGACAGGGAACACTGAAGCTTTCTTT

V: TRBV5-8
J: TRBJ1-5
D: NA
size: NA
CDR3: CASRVVSVQPQHF
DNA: TGTGCCAGCAGGGTGGTGTCGGTTCAGCCCCAGCATTTT

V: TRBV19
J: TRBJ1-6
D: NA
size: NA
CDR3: CASSIQPVFNSPLHF
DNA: TGTGCCAGTAGTATCCAACCGGTTTTTAATTCACCCCTCCACTTT

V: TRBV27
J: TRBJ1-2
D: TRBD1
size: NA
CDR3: CASSRDRGYYGYTF
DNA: TGTGCCAGCAGCCGGGACAGGGGATACTATGGCTACACCTTC

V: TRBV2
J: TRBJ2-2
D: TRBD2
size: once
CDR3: CASRIGGGGVGELFF
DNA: TGTGCCAGCAGGATCGGCGGGGGAGGGGTCGGGGAGCTGTTTTTT

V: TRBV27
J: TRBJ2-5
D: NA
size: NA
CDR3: CASSLDLSERETQYF
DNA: TGTGCCAGCAGTTTGGACTTGTCGGAGCGAGAGACCCAGTACTTC

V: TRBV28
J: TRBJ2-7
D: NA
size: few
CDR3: CASRPSTGSTYEQYF
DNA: TGTGCCAGCAGACCCTCAACCGGGTCCACCTACGAGCAGTACTTC

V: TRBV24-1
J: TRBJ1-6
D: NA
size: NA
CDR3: CATSDSFQGNNSPLHF
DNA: TGTGCCACCAGTGATTCTTTCCAGGGGAATAATTCACCCCTCCACTTT

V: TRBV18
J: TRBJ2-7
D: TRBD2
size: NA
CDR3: CASSDSGTGYEQYF
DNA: TGTGCCAGCTCAGATAGCGGGACGGGGTACGAGCAGTACTTC

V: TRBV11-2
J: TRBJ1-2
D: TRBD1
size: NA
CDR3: CASSLGQGRSYTF
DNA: TGTGCCAGCAGCCTCGGACAGGGACGAAGCTACACCTTC

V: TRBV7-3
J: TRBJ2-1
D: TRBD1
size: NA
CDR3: CASSLGGTGRYNEQFF
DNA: TGTGCCAGCAGCTTAGGGGGGACAGGGAGGTACAATGAGCAGTTCTTC

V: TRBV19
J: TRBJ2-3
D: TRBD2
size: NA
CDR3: CASSWSAGERETQYF
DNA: TGTGCCAGTAGTTGGAGCGCGGGAGAGAGGGAAACGCAGTATTTT

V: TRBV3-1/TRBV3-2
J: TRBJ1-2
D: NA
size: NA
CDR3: CASSQDARGSDGYTF
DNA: TGTGCCAGCAGCCAAGACGCCAGGGGATCCGACGGCTACACCTTC

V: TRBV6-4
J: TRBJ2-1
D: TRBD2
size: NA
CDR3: CASSEHRGTSGSYEQFF
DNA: TGTGCCAGCAGCGAACACAGGGGGACTAGCGGGAGTTATGAGCAGTTCTTC

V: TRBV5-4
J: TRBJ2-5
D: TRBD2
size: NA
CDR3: CASSLGLGWETQYF
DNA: TGTGCCAGCAGCTTAGGACTAGGGTGGGAGACCCAGTACTTC

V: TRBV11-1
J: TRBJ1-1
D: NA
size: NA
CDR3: CASSLGGVAEAFF
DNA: TGTGCCAGCAGCTTGGGGGGGGTAGCTGAAGCTTTCTTT

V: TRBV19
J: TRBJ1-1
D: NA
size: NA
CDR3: CASSIGRNTEAFF
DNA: TGTGCCAGTAGTATTGGGAGGAACACTGAAGCTTTCTTT

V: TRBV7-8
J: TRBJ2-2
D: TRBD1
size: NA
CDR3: CASSDPQGVKNTGELFF
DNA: TGTGCCAGCAGCGACCCGCAGGGGGTCAAAAACACCGGGGAGCTGTTTTTT

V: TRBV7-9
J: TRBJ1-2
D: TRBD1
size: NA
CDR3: CASSFPDQGGYGYTF
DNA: TGTGCCAGCAGCTTCCCGGATCAGGGGGGCTATGGCTACACCTTC

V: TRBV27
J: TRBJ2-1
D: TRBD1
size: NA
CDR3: CASSLSGQGVEQFF
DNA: TGTGCCAGCAGTTTATCGGGACAGGGGGTCGAGCAGTTCTTC

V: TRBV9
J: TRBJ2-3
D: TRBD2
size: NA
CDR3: CASSVTSGSGTDTQYF
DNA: TGTGCCAGCAGCGTGACTAGCGGGAGTGGGACAGATACGCAGTATTTT

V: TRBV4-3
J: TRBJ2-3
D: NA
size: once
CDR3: CASSQEAAGWRTIQYF
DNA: TGCGCCAGCAGCCAAGAGGCGGCGGGGTGGAGGACCATTCAGTATTTT

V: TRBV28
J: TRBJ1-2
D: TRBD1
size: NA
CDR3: CASSLLPGQGYGYTF
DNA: TGTGCCAGCAGTTTACTACCGGGACAGGGGTATGGCTACACCTTC

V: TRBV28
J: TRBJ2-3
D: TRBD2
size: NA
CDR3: CASRSWEAGGGTDTQYF
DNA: TGTGCCAGCAGAAGCTGGGAAGCGGGAGGGGGCACAGATACGCAGTATTTT

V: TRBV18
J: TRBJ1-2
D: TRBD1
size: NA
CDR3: CASSQPGQGKGYGYTF
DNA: TGTGCCAGCTCACAGCCGGGACAGGGGAAAGGCTATGGCTACACCTTC

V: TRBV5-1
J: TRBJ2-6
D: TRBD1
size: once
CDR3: CASSLGGTGERVLTF
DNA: TGCGCCAGCAGCTTGGGGGGGACAGGGGAAAGAGTCCTGACTTTC

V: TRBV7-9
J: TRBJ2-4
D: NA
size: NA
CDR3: CASSSQGNIQYF
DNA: TGTGCCAGCAGCTCACAGGGAAACATTCAGTACTTC

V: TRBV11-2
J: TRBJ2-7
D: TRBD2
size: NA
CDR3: CASSFGTSGLYEQYF
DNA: TGTGCCAGCAGCTTTGGGACTAGCGGGCTTTACGAGCAGTACTTC

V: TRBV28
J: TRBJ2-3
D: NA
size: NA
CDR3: CASREGSDTQYF
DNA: TGTGCCAGCAGGGAAGGGAGTGATACGCAGTATTTT

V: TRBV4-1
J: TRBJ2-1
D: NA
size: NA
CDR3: CASSPFREKGNEQFF
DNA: TGCGCCAGCAGCCCCTTCAGGGAAAAGGGGAATGAGCAGTTCTTC

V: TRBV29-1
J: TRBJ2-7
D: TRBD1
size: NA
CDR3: CSVGTGGVYEQYF
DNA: TGCAGCGTTGGGACAGGGGGTGTCTACGAGCAGTACTTC

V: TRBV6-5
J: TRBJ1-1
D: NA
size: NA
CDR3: CASRLDTPGTEAFF
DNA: TGTGCCAGCAGACTTGACACCCCCGGCACTGAAGCTTTCTTT